The 26 T cell receptor beta chains in this list originate from one sample, sequenced in a study of early T cells in non-severe SARS-CoV-2 infection. TCRdb redid the calling of the 5' RACE reads with MiXCR, one entry per CDR3 protein. Here the sample spans about 66,000 distinct CDR3 sequences, around 20% being singletons. The sample was whole blood, taken at baseline. The source is an adult who was a healthcare worker with PCR-confirmed SARS-CoV-2 infection or an uninfected control (not recorded which).

The chain has TRBV30 and TRBJ1-1; possible D gene TRBD1, 5 bases. This CDR3 has 10 amino acids. Trimming shortened V by 5 bases and J by 11 bases, and 12 bases separated the two germline ends. Per the germline V gene, CDR1 is GTSNPN and CDR2 is SVGIG (reference sequence). DNA for the CDR3: TGTGCCTGGGGAGGGGCGTCGGCTTTCTTT. Amino acid sequence: CAWGGASAFF. Full variable domain (missing parts from reference TRBV30 and TRBJ1-1): SQTIHQWPATLVQPVGSPLSLECTVEGTSNPNLYWYRQAAGRGLQLLFYSVGIGQISSEVPQNLSASRPQDRQFILSSKKLLLSDSGFYLCAWGGASAFFGQGTRLTVV.

This clonotype was observed a handful of times. V usage is TRBV6-1 and J usage is TRBJ2-1, with a possible D match to TRBD2 (6 bases). The CDR3 has 14 amino acids. With 0 bases removed from V and 4 bases from J, the gap between germline ends came to 7 bases. Germline V CDR1 and CDR2: MNHNS, SASEGT. CDR3 in amino acids: CASSEAGGYNEQFF. In nucleotides, the CDR3 is TGTGCCAGCAGTGAAGCGGGGGGATACAATGAGCAGTTCTTC.

This clonotype has a count of ten or more. V is TRBV5-4 and J is TRBJ1-1, with a possible D match to TRBD1 (6 bases). There are 15 residues in the CDR3. Germline values: CDR1 SGHNT, CDR2 YYREEE (reference sequence). V was clipped by 0 bases and J by 0 bases, with 9 bases between them. The DNA of the CDR3 is TGTGCCAGCAGCTTGGAGGGGGTGATGAACACTGAAGCTTTCTTT. Translation gives CASSLEGVMNTEAFF.

This clonotype was recorded a few times. The genes are TRBV14 and TRBJ1-5; TRBD1 matches at 7 bases. Trimming cost V 0 bases and J 11 bases; bases outside gene matches: 1. The CDR3 loop spans 12 amino acids. Germline V gene sequence: CDR1 SGHDN, CDR2 FVKESK. The CDR3: CASSQDRGAQHF. CDR3 DNA sequence: TGTGCCAGCAGCCAAGACAGGGGGGCCCAGCATTTT.

This clonotype has only a few counts. The genes are TRBV9 and TRBJ1-2; perhaps TRBD1 as D (6 bases). The CDR3 runs to 18 residues. Germline CDR1 and CDR2: SGDLS and YYNGEE. Deletions cut 5 bases from V and 5 bases from J, with 28 bases between. The CDR3 DNA follows: TGTGCCAGCAGTGGCATAGGGGGAGGAACCTCTAAACGGTATGGCTACACCTTC. Protein: CASSGIGGGTSKRYGYTF.

V and J are TRBV9 and TRBJ2-6, with D perhaps matching TRBD1 (6 bases). Germline CDR1 and CDR2: SGDLS and YYNGEE. The CDR3 loop spans 14 amino acids. V lost 3 bases to trimming and J lost 7 bases, with 11 bases between them. CDR3 DNA sequence: TGTGCCAGCAGCGCCGACAGGTTCGCCAACGTCCTGACTTTC. The encoded protein is CASSADRFANVLTF.

In this sample, this clonotype turned up a few times. The chain couples TRBV12-3 or TRBV12-4 to TRBJ1-5; D perhaps matches TRBD1 (5 bases). The germline V and J ends were trimmed by 3 bases and 3 bases, with 12 bases remaining between them. The CDR3 extends over 15 amino acids. Written as DNA, the CDR3 is TGTGCCAGCAGTTTTAGAAGGGGATTCAATCAGCCCCAGCATTTT. Translated, it gives CASSFRRGFNQPQHF.

This clonotype has just a few counts. The CDR3 coding sequence is TGTGCCAGCAGCTTAGGCTACGCGGGCGCTAATGAAAAACTGTTTTTT. It encodes CASSLGYAGANEKLFF. V gene TRBV7-8 combines with J gene TRBJ1-4; no clear D. V was pared by 1 base and J by 3 bases, with 12 bases between. Germline V gives CDR1 SGHVS, CDR2 FQNEAQ. This CDR3 region has 16 residues.

The V call is TRBV4-1, the J call TRBJ1-1, with D possibly matching TRBD1 (6 bases). The CDR3 loop spans 13 amino acids. CDR1 is MGHRA, CDR2 YSYEKL, per germline. Trimming took off 3 bases at V and 7 bases at J, with 12 bases between the two ends. This CDR3 is CASSQPTGIEAFF. CDR3 coding DNA: TGCGCCAGCAGCCAGCCCACAGGGATTGAAGCTTTCTTT.

The CDR3 sequence: CASSLSGDTQYF. The DNA of the CDR3 is TGCGCCAGTTCCCTTTCGGGAGATACGCAGTATTTT. This chain links TRBV5-1 with TRBJ2-3, with D unclear. V was shortened by 8 bases and J by 5 bases, with 12 bases between the two germline ends. The CDR3 covers 12 residues. Looked up from germline, CDR1 is SGHRS and CDR2 is YFSETQ.

The V gene is TRBV2, the J gene TRBJ2-3; 10 nucleotides align to TRBD1. Germline V gene lookup returns CDR1 SNHLY and CDR2 FYNNEI. The V and J ends lost 5 bases and 4 bases, in that order; junction bases with no gene match: 6. CDR3 length equals 15 residues. Here the CDR3 reads CASSKPGQGADTQYF. The DNA for the CDR3 is TGTGCCAGCAGTAAACCTGGACAGGGGGCAGATACGCAGTATTTT. The full variable domain, with the rest looked up from reference TRBV2 and TRBJ2-3, is EPEVTQTPSHQVTQMGQEVILRCVPISNHLYFYWYRQILGQKVEFLVSFYNNEISEKSEIFDDQFSVERPDGSNFTLKIRSTKLEDSAMYFCASSKPGQGADTQYFGPGTRLTVL.

Only a few counts were recorded for this clonotype. The rearrangement joins TRBV29-1 to TRBJ2-5, with TRBD2 matching over 9 bases. CDR1 is SQVTM, CDR2 ANQGSEA, per germline. With 6 bases clipped from V and 1 base from J, the junction kept 3 bases outside the gene matches. CDR3 length: 13 residues. CDR3 nucleotides: TGCAGCGTAGGTAGCGGGAGCCAAGAGACCCAGTACTTC. Amino acid sequence: CSVGSGSQETQYF.

This clonotype was seen repeatedly, ten times or more. The rearrangement uses TRBV4-1 and TRBJ2-1, with D maybe TRBD1 (6 bases). The CDR3 is made up of 12 amino acids. The V end was cut by 6 bases, the J end by 9 bases, with 12 bases between. Germline CDR1 reads MGHRA; CDR2 reads YSYEKL. Here the CDR3 reads CASRPIGGEQFF. DNA for the CDR3: TGCGCCAGCAGGCCCATAGGGGGTGAGCAGTTCTTC.

V and J are TRBV5-1 and TRBJ2-3; 8 bases map to TRBD2. The CDR3 sequence is 15 residues long. Trimming took 3 bases from V and 0 from J; bases not matched to a gene: 3. Germline V gene lookup returns CDR1 SGHRS and CDR2 YFSETQ. CDR3 loop: CASSSGLVSTDTQYF. The CDR3 DNA sequence: TGCGCCAGCAGCTCGGGACTAGTCAGCACAGATACGCAGTATTTT. Together with reference TRBV5-1 and TRBJ2-3, the CDR3 gives the full variable domain: KAGVTQTPRYLIKTRGQQVTLSCSPISGHRSVSWYQQTPGQGLQFLFEYFSETQRNKGNFPGRFSGRQFSNSRSEMNVSTLELGDSALYLCASSSGLVSTDTQYFGPGTRLTVL.

This clonotype was found a few times. The chain joins TRBV7-3 to TRBJ2-2; no clear D gene. The germline V gene has CDR1 SGHTA and CDR2 FQGTGA. V was shortened by 4 bases and J by 8 bases, with 8 bases between the two germline ends. The CDR3 totals 12 residues. The CDR3 loop reads CASSSISGELFF. The DNA for the CDR3 is TGTGCCAGCAGCTCAATCTCAGGGGAGCTGTTTTTT.

This clonotype was found a few times. The rearrangement uses TRBV4-1 and TRBJ2-7, with D maybe TRBD1 (6 bases). The CDR3 is made up of 13 amino acids. The germline gives CDR1 MGHRA, CDR2 YSYEKL. Trimming left V 0 bases short and J 10 bases short, with 13 bases between. In nucleotides, the CDR3 is TGCGCCAGCAGCCAAGATCTGGTGGGACAACAGTACTTC. As protein: CASSQDLVGQQYF.

The J gene is TRBJ1-2, the V gene TRBV5-4, with 8 bases identical to TRBD1. Germline V gene lookup returns CDR1 SGHNT and CDR2 YYREEE (reference sequence). The CDR3 contains 15 residues. Losses at the gene ends were 2 bases for V and 1 base for J; bases not matched to a gene: 4. CDR3 residues: CASSFRQGSNYGYTF. The CDR3 DNA reads as TGTGCCAGCAGCTTCCGACAGGGGAGTAACTATGGCTACACCTTC. Together with reference TRBV5-4 and TRBJ1-2, the CDR3 gives the full variable domain: ETGVTQSPTHLIKTRGQQVTLRCSSQSGHNTVSWYQQALGQGPQFIFQYYREEENGRGNFPPRFSGLQFPNYSSELNVNALELDDSALYLCASSFRQGSNYGYTFGSGTRLTVV.

The sample holds a few counts of this clonotype. The V gene is TRBV30, the J gene TRBJ1-5; 8 nucleotides align to TRBD1. Per the germline V gene, CDR1 is GTSNPN and CDR2 is SVGIG (reference sequence). The J segment lost 2 bases and the V segment lost 5 bases, leaving 2 bases of the junction unmatched. The CDR3 extends over 13 amino acids. CDR3 protein: CAWDRGGNQPQHF. CDR3 sequence (DNA): TGTGCCTGGGACAGGGGAGGCAATCAGCCCCAGCATTTT.

This clonotype was observed a few times. V gene TRBV7-9 combines with J gene TRBJ2-1; 11 bases map to TRBD2. The CDR3 covers 18 residues. Germline V lookup: CDR1 SEHNR, CDR2 FQNEAQ (reference sequence). With 2 bases clipped from V and 0 bases from J, the junction kept 6 bases outside the gene matches. The CDR3 DNA follows: TGTGCCAGCAGCTTACTAGCGGGGGGATTAAGCTCCTACAATGAGCAGTTCTTC. Amino acids: CASSLLAGGLSSYNEQFF.

Only a few counts were recorded for this clonotype. This chain links TRBV6-1 with TRBJ2-4; D ambiguous. The germline V gene has CDR1 MNHNS and CDR2 SASEGT. CDR3 size: 14 residues. V was cut by 3 bases and J by 0 bases, with 6 bases left in between. CDR3 sequence: CASSELVAKNIQYF. The CDR3 nucleotides read TGTGCCAGCAGTGAGTTAGTAGCCAAAAACATTCAGTACTTC.

The gene calls are TRBV12-3 or TRBV12-4 and TRBJ2-5; 11 bases map to TRBD2. V trimming: 6 bases; J trimming: 3 bases; junction bases outside the gene matches: 3. This CDR3 is built from 14 residues. CDR3 loop: CASRLAGGKETQYF. The CDR3 DNA follows: TGTGCCAGCAGGCTAGCGGGGGGAAAAGAGACCCAGTACTTC.

This clonotype appeared a few times. V gene TRBV14 combines with J gene TRBJ1-2; D not certain. The CDR3 runs to 13 residues. Between the trimmed V and J ends, which lost 0 bases and 5 bases, there was a span of 7 bases. CDR1 SGHDN and CDR2 FVKESK come from the germline V gene. CDR3 loop: CASSQDFGYGYTF. CDR3 bases: TGTGCCAGCAGCCAAGATTTTGGTTATGGCTACACCTTC. Using reference TRBV14 and TRBJ1-2 for the parts outside the CDR3, the full variable domain is EAGVTQFPSHSVIEKGQTVTLRCDPISGHDNLYWYRRVMGKEIKFLLHFVKESKQDESGMPNNRFLAERTGGTYSTLKVQPAELEDSGVYFCASSQDFGYGYTFGSGTRLTVV.

This clonotype was observed a few times. V is TRBV7-9 and J is TRBJ2-3, with 9 bases identical to TRBD2. V lost 0 bases, J lost 2 bases, and 6 bases stayed unmatched. This CDR3 contains 17 residues. Germline CDR1 SEHNR, CDR2 FQNEAQ (reference sequence). CDR3 sequence: CASSLALLAGPTDTQYF. The CDR3 DNA sequence: TGTGCCAGCAGCTTAGCTTTGCTAGCGGGGCCCACAGATACGCAGTATTTT.

This clonotype has just a few counts. The V and J genes are TRBV9 and TRBJ2-3; the match to TRBD2 covers 12 bases. V was clipped by 3 bases and J by 6 bases; unmatched bases: 14. The CDR3 spans 18 residues. Germline CDR1 SGDLS, CDR2 YYNGEE. The CDR3 spells CASSARLAGVTAADTQYF. In DNA form, the CDR3 reads TGTGCCAGCAGCGCGCGACTAGCGGGGGTGACAGCTGCGGATACGCAGTATTTT. Complete variable domain (other parts from reference TRBV9 and TRBJ2-3): DSGVTQTPKHLITATGQRVTLRCSPRSGDLSVYWYQQSLDQGLQFLIQYYNGEERAKGNILERFSAQQFPDLHSELNLSSLELGDSALYFCASSARLAGVTAADTQYFGPGTRLTVL.

This clonotype was observed a few times. The chain recombines TRBV13 with TRBJ2-7; no definite D call. CDR1 and CDR2 from the germline V gene are PRHDT and FYEKMQ (reference sequence). V was shortened by 0 bases and J by 4 bases, with 10 bases between the two germline ends. The CDR3 covers 14 residues. In DNA form, the CDR3 reads TGTGCCAGCAGCTTAGGGTTGGGGTCGTACGAGCAGTACTTC. It translates to CASSLGLGSYEQYF.

A few counts support this clonotype. The chain couples TRBV7-2 to TRBJ1-2; 8 positions match TRBD1. The CDR3 sequence is 19 residues long. V lost 3 bases and J lost 2; bases outside the gene matches: 17. Germline CDR1 and CDR2: SGHTA and FQGNSA. CDR3 nucleotide sequence: TGTGCCAGCAGCTTCTCCGGGACAGGACTACTCGGAGGAAACTATGGCTACACCTTC. Encoded protein: CASSFSGTGLLGGNYGYTF.